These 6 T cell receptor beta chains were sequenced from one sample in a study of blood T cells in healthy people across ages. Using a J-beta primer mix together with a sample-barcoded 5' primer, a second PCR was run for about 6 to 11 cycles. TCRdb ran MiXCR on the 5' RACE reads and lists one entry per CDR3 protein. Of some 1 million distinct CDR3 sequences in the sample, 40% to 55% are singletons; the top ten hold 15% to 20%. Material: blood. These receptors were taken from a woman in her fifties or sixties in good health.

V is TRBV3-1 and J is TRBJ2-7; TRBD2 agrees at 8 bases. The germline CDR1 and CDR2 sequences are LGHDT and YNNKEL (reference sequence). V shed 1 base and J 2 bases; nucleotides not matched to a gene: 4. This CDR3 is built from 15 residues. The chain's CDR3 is CASSQAPGGTYEQYF. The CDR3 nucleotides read TGTGCCAGCAGCCAAGCGCCGGGAGGGACCTACGAGCAGTACTTC.

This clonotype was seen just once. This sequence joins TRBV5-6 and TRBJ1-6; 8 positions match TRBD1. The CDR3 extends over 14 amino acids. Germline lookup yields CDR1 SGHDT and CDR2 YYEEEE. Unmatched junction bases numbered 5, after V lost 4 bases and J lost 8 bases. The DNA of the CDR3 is TGTGCCAGCAGCCTACAGGGGGATGATTCACCCCTCCACTTT. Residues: CASSLQGDDSPLHF.

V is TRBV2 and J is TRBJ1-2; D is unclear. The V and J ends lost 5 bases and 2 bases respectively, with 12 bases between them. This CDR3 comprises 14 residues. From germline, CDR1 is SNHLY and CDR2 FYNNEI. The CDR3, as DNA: TGTGCCAGCAGTCTCCCCGGACGGAACTATGGCTACACCTTC. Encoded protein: CASSLPGRNYGYTF.

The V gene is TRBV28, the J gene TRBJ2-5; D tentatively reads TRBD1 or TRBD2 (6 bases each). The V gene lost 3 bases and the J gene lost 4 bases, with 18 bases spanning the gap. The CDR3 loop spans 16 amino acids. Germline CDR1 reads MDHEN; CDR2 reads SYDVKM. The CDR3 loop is CASSLGPGRGGETQYF. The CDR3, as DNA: TGTGCCAGCAGTTTGGGCCCCGGGAGAGGGGGAGAGACCCAGTACTTC.

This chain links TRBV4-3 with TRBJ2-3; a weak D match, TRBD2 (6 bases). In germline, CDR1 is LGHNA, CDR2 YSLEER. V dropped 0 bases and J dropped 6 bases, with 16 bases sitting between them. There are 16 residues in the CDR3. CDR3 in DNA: TGCGCCAGCAGCCAAGATCGCGGGGTCGTGGGGGATACGCAGTATTTT. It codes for CASSQDRGVVGDTQYF.

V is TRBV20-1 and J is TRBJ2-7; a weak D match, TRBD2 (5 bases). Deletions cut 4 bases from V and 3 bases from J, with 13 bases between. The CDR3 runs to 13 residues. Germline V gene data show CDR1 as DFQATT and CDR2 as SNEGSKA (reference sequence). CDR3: CSATRHGVYEQYF. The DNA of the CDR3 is TGCAGTGCTACGAGACACGGGGTCTACGAGCAGTACTTC.